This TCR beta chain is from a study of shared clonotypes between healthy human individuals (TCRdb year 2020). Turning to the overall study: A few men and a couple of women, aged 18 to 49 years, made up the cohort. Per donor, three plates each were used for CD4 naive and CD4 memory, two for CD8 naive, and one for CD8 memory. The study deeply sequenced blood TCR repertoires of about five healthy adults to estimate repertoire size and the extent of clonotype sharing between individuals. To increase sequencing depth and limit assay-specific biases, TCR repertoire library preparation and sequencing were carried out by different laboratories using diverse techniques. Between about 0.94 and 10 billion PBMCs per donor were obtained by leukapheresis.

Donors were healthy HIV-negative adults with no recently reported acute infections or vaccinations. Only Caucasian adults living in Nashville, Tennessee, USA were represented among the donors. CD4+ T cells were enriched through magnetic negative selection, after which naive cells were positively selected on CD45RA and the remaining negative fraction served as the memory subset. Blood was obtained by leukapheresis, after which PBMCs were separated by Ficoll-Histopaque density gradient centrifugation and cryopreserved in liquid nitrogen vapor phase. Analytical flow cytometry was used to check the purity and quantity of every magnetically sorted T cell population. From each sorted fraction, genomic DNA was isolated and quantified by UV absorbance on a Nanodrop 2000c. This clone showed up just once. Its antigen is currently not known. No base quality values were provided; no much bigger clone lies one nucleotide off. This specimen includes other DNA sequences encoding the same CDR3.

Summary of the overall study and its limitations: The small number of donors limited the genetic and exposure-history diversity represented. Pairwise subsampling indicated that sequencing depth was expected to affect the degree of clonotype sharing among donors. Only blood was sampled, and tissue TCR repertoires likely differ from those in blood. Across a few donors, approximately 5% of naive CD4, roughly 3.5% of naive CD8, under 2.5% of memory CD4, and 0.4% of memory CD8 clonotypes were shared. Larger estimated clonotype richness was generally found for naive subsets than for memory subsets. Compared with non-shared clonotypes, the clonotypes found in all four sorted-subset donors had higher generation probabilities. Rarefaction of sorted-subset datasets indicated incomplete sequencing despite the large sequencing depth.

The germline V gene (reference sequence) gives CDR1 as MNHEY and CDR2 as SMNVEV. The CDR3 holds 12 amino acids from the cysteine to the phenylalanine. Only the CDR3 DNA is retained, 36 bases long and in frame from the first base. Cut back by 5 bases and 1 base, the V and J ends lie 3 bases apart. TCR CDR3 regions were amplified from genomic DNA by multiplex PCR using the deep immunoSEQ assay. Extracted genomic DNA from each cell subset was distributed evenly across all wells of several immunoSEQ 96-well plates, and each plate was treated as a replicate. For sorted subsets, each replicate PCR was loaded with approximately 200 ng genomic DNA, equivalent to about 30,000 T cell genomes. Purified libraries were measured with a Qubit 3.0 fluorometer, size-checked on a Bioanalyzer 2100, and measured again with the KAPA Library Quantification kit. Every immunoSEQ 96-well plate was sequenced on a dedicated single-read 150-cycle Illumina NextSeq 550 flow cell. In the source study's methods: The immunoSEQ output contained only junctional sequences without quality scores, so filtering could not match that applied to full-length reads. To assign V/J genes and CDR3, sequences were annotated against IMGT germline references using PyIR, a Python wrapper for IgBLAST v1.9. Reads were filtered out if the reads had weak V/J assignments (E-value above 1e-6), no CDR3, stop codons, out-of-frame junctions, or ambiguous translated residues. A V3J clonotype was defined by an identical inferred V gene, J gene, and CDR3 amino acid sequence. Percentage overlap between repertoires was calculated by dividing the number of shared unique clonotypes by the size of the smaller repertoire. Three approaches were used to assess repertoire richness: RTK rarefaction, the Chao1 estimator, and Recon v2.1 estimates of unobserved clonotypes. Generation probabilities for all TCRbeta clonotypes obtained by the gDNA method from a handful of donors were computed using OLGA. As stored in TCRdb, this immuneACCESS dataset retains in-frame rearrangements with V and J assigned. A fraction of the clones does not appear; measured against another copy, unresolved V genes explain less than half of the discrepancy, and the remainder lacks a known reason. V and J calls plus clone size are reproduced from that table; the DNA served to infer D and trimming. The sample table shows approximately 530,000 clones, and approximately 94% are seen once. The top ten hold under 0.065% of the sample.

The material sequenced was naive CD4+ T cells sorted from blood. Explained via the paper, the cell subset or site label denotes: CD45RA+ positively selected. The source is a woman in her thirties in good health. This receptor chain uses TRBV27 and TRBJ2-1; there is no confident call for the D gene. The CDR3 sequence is CASSRSYNEQFF. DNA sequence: TGTGCCAGCAGTCGGTCCTACAATGAGCAGTTCTTC.